These 6 T cell receptor beta chains came from one sample sequenced in a study of T cell repertoires in cytomegalovirus infection. TCRdb ran MiXCR on the reads and lists one entry per CDR3 protein. The table has a few hundred thousand distinct CDR3 sequences, less than 30% seen once. Material: PBMCs. These receptors were collected from a human donor in good health (CMV status not recorded). Some clones in this sample may be carry-over from other donors' samples.

This clonotype was seen at least ten times. V usage is TRBV7-2 and J usage is TRBJ2-6; D gene ambiguous. The V end was cut by 5 bases, the J end by 5 bases, with 19 bases between. Per germline, CDR1 SGHTA and CDR2 FQGNSA. CDR3 size: 17 residues. The CDR3 here is CASSPGWLSSRANVLTF. CDR3 bases: TGTGCCAGCAGCCCGGGCTGGTTATCGAGTAGGGCCAACGTCCTGACTTTC.

V is TRBV5-1 and J is TRBJ2-1, with D unresolved. Germline CDR1 and CDR2: SGHRS and YFSETQ. V was clipped by 0 bases and J by 8 bases, with 12 bases between them. This CDR3 spans 14 amino acids. CDR3 sequence reads: CASSLVGPKDEQFF. The CDR3 DNA sequence: TGCGCCAGCAGCTTGGTAGGACCGAAAGATGAGCAGTTCTTC.

Here the CDR3 DNA reads TGCAGCGTTGCACAGGCTAGCAATCAGCCCCAGCATTTT. Protein product: CSVAQASNQPQHF. The chain recombines TRBV29-1 with TRBJ1-5, with D maybe TRBD1 (5 bases). Germline V lookup: CDR1 SQVTM, CDR2 ANQGSEA. The V end was cut by 4 bases, the J end by 0 bases, with 7 bases between. There are 13 residues in the CDR3.

This clonotype appeared a few times. The chain joins TRBV19 to TRBJ2-5; TRBD2 matches at 15 bases. CDR3 length: 19 residues. J lost 7 bases, V lost 5 bases, and 17 bases had no gene match. Germline CDR1 is LNHDA and CDR2 is SQIVND (reference sequence). CDR3 loop: CASSPWAVGTSGRMGTQYF. CDR3 DNA: TGTGCCAGTAGTCCATGGGCTGTGGGGACTAGCGGGAGGATGGGGACCCAGTACTTC.

This clonotype was recorded at least ten times. V gene TRBV7-6 combines with J gene TRBJ2-1; D unclear. The CDR3 is 12 residues long. Germline V lookup: CDR1 SGHVS, CDR2 FNYEAQ. Trimming took 2 bases from V and 9 from J, leaving 8 bases between them. The CDR3 DNA reads as TGTGCCAGCAGCTTATCGTTTGGTGAGCAGTTCTTC. This translates into CASSLSFGEQFF.

This clonotype has just one count. CDR3 in DNA: TGTGCCAGCAGCGGAACCTTAGGGAGGGCTGGCACAGATACGCAGTATTTT. Translated: CASSGTLGRAGTDTQYF. The chain recombines TRBV7-9 with TRBJ2-3, with 7 bases matching TRBD2. The V gene's germline CDR1 is SEHNR and CDR2 FQNEAQ (reference sequence). V dropped 5 bases and J dropped 1; count of bases not matched to a gene: 12. This CDR3 spans 17 amino acids.